A single T cell receptor beta chain is shown here with its context. What it recognizes is unknown. TCRdb processed the PCR reads anew with MiXCR; each CDR3 protein has one entry. The sample records about 640,000 distinct CDR3 sequences, approximately 20% being singletons. Sorting isolated naive CD8 T cells as CD8+CD4-CCR7+CD45RA+ events. The data stem from a study of molecular identifiers for immune sequencing clone quantification. The CDR3 runs to 14 residues. Germline V gives CDR1 DFQATT, CDR2 SNEGSKA (reference sequence). V lost 0 bases and J lost 7, with 12 bases in between. Study results and caveats: Clone sizes that are highly expanded could be underestimated when identical TCR molecules share a barcode.

Specimen: naive CD8+ T cells from blood, with Jurkat cell RNA spiked in. Subset of the sample: FACS-sorted CD8+CD4-CCR7+CD45RA+ naive T cells. The receptor was isolated from a human donor in good health. Some libraries in this study had Jurkat cell RNA spiked in. The gene calls are TRBV20-1 and TRBJ1-4; D remains ambiguous. The CDR3 DNA sequence: TGCAGTGCTAGAGATTTGAGGGCGGGTGAAAAACTGTTTTTT. Translated: CSARDLRAGEKLFF.